A single sample is the source of the 14 T cell receptor beta chains below, sequenced in a study of shared clonotypes between healthy human individuals (dated by TCRdb to 2020 to 2021). The method was the immunoSEQ multiplex PCR assay. TCRdb obtained this table from immuneACCESS and retained in-frame rearrangements with V and J assigned. These tables miss some clones; where compared with another copy, unresolved V genes account for less than half of the shortfall, and the remainder is unexplained. Present in this sample are around 1.9 million clones, roughly 91% of which were seen just once. Of the sample, roughly 1.8% is held by the ten largest clones. For the CD8 naive samples, CD45RO-negative cells were positively selected for CCR7, yielding a CD45RA+CCR7+ population from which TemRA cells were excluded. Sequencing input: naive CD8+ T cells from PBMCs. The sample's cell subset or site, from its label and the paper: CD45RA+CCR7+. These receptors all stem from a man aged 18 to 30 in good health. Some clones in this sample may be carry-over from other donors' samples.

This clone has only one observation. The CDR3 protein is CASSIRGSSYNEQFF. The CDR3 DNA reads as TGTGCCAGTAGTATCAGAGGGAGCTCCTACAATGAGCAGTTCTTC. The V and J genes are TRBV19 and TRBJ2-1; TRBD2 is a possible D gene (5 bases). Germline CDR1 reads LNHDA; CDR2 reads SQIVND (reference sequence). There are 15 residues in the CDR3. V lost 3 bases to trimming and J lost 0 bases, with 9 bases between them.

This chain connects TRBV14 to TRBJ2-1; 14 positions agree with TRBD2. Trimming cost V 4 bases and J 0 bases; bases outside gene matches: 2. CDR1 is SGHDN and CDR2 is FVKESK in the germline V gene. The CDR3 contains 17 residues. The CDR3 sequence is CASSPGTSGSSYNEQFF. The CDR3 DNA is TGTGCCAGCAGCCCCGGGACTAGCGGGAGCTCCTACAATGAGCAGTTCTTC. Looking up the rest from reference TRBV14 and TRBJ2-1 gives the full variable domain: EAGVTQFPSHSVIEKGQTVTLRCDPISGHDNLYWYRRVMGKEIKFLLHFVKESKQDESGMPNNRFLAERTGGTYSTLKVQPAELEDSGVYFCASSPGTSGSSYNEQFFGPGTRLTVL.

The rearrangement uses TRBV15 and TRBJ2-1, with TRBD2 matching over 11 bases. Germline loops: CDR1 LNHNV, CDR2 YYDKDF (reference sequence). With 8 bases clipped from V and 4 bases from J, the junction kept 7 bases outside the gene matches. The CDR3 totals 15 residues. The CDR3, as DNA: TGTGCCACCGCGTGGAGGACTAGCGGGTACAATGAGCAGTTCTTC. Translating gives CATAWRTSGYNEQFF.

This clone was seen a few times. J is TRBJ1-1 and V is TRBV29-1; 7 nucleotides agree with TRBD1. The CDR3 has 13 amino acids. V was pared by 6 bases and J by 2 bases, with 6 bases of the junction left unmatched. Germline CDR1 and CDR2: SQVTM and ANQGSEA. The CDR3 here is CSVHRGSNTEAFF. The CDR3 DNA sequence: TGCAGCGTCCACAGGGGATCAAACACTGAAGCTTTCTTT.

This clone was seen a single time. The chain joins TRBV5-1 to TRBJ1-3, with 7 bases aligning to TRBD1. The CDR3 consists of 22 residues. The ends lost 1 base at V and 0 bases at J; junction bases unmatched: 22. Germline lookup yields CDR1 SGHRS and CDR2 YFSETQ. DNA of the CDR3: TGCGCCAGCAGCTTGATCCACCTCACGCCGGGGGGGACAGCAGACTCTGGAAACACCATATATTTT. Its translation is CASSLIHLTPGGTADSGNTIYF.

This chain links TRBV11-2 with TRBJ2-2; 8 nucleotides align to TRBD2. Germline V gene sequence: CDR1 SGHAT, CDR2 FQNNGV. Trimming cost V 1 base and J 5 bases; bases outside gene matches: 6. This CDR3 has 16 residues. This chain's CDR3 is CASSLASGSLTGELFF. DNA for the CDR3: TGTGCCAGCAGCTTAGCAAGCGGGAGTCTTACCGGGGAGCTGTTTTTT.

This rearrangement joins TRBV11-2 to TRBJ1-1; perhaps TRBD1 as D (6 bases). The CDR3 totals 18 residues. V was clipped by 1 base and J by 4 bases, with 22 bases between them. Germline-derived CDR1 and CDR2 are SGHAT and FQNNGV. This chain's CDR3 is CASSLVLGRRGRVTEAFF. CDR3 nucleotide sequence: TGTGCCAGCAGCTTAGTTCTTGGGCGCAGGGGACGAGTCACTGAAGCTTTCTTT.

This clone was observed once. The chain joins TRBV19 to TRBJ2-3, with 7 positions matching TRBD1. The ends lost 2 bases at V and 6 bases at J; junction bases unmatched: 11. The CDR3 covers 16 residues. Germline CDR1 is LNHDA and CDR2 is SQIVND (reference sequence). The CDR3 DNA reads TGTGCCAGTAGTATAAGGGTCCGACAGGGAATGGATACGCAGTATTTT. Translated, it gives CASSIRVRQGMDTQYF.

The chain combines TRBV2 with TRBJ2-7; D not resolved. Germline V lookup: CDR1 SNHLY, CDR2 FYNNEI. Trimming took off 2 bases at V and 6 bases at J, with 17 bases between the two ends. This CDR3 has 15 amino acids. This CDR3 reads CASSEHMNAAREQYF. The CDR3 region has the DNA TGTGCCAGCAGTGAACATATGAACGCGGCCCGCGAGCAGTACTTC.

The gene calls are TRBV9 and TRBJ1-5; 8 positions match TRBD1. V shed 0 bases and J 1 base; nucleotides not matched to a gene: 9. CDR1 SGDLS and CDR2 YYNGEE come from the germline V gene. This CDR3 is 18 amino acids long. Here the CDR3 reads CASSVVPKTGVSNQPQHF. CDR3 DNA sequence: TGTGCCAGCAGCGTAGTCCCCAAGACAGGGGTCAGCAATCAGCCCCAGCATTTT.

The genes are TRBV19 and TRBJ1-1, with D unclear. Trimming stripped 5 bases from V and 4 bases from J, with 20 bases between. CDR3 length equals 16 residues. Looked up from germline, CDR1 is LNHDA and CDR2 is SQIVND (reference sequence). CDR3 sequence: CASSRDWAEITTEAFF. The CDR3 DNA reads TGTGCCAGTAGTCGAGATTGGGCTGAAATAACCACTGAAGCTTTCTTT.

The gene calls are TRBV7-9 and TRBJ2-2, with 7 bases lining up with TRBD1. The germline gives CDR1 SEHNR, CDR2 FQNEAQ (reference sequence). The CDR3 has 14 residues. Losses at the gene ends were 3 bases for V and 9 bases for J; bases not matched to a gene: 7. Here the CDR3 DNA reads TGTGCCAGCAGCTTTCTTGAGGGGGCAAGGGAGCTGTTTTTT. It is translated as CASSFLEGARELFF.

J is TRBJ1-2 and V is TRBV6-6; possible D gene TRBD1, 6 bases. V shed 4 bases and J shed 3 bases, with 15 bases lying between them. Germline-derived CDR1 and CDR2 are MNHNY and SVGAGI (reference sequence). The CDR3 spans 15 residues. The CDR3 loop reads CASSFRRGGDYGYTF. The CDR3 region has the DNA TGTGCCAGCAGTTTTAGACGAGGGGGGGACTATGGCTACACCTTC.

The rearrangement uses TRBV29-1 and TRBJ2-7, with D hard to call. CDR1 SQVTM and CDR2 ANQGSEA come from the germline V gene. The ends were cut back, 6 bases at V and 1 base at J, with 13 bases in the middle. The CDR3 consists of 13 residues. The CDR3 DNA sequence: TGCAGCGTCTTCGGGTCAGCGTCCTACGAGCAGTACTTC. Translated: CSVFGSASYEQYF.